This T cell receptor beta chain derives from a study of blood T cells in healthy people across ages (dated by TCRdb to the mid-2010s). In terms of the full investigation: In model experiments, template switching captured roughly one uniquely barcoded TCR beta cDNA molecule for every two T cells. The study measured age-related changes in TCR beta repertoire diversity using deep sequencing normalized with unique cDNA molecular identifiers. The donors were split into four age groups: young (average about 16 years), middle-aged (39), aged (roughly 65) and long-lived (roughly 86). To avoid experimental bias, donors of different ages were spread randomly across the sequencing lanes. Using the same blood draw, the study looked at two additional independent replicas of 1 million unique cDNA reads for two donors, one aged 18 to 30 and the other aged 80 or older.

Compared with germline, V lacks 4 bases and J lacks 5 bases; bases without a gene match: 5. Sequences SGHRS (CDR1) and YFSETQ (CDR2) are obtained from the germline V gene. Spanning cysteine to phenylalanine, the CDR3 consists of 15 amino acids. Only the CDR3 DNA stays, 45 bases, in frame from base 1. The protocol used for the library was 5' RACE. Sequencer: Illumina HiSeq 2500. The second PCR ran for roughly 6 to 11 cycles and used a J-beta primer mix along with a sample-barcoded 5' primer. Each TCR beta cDNA molecule received a unique molecular identifier from a template-switch 5' adaptor carrying 12 random nucleotides. Each sample yielded at least 2.5 million CDR3-containing paired-end reads. The Mint cDNA synthesis kit, primed by a TRBC-specific oligonucleotide, was used to synthesize first-strand cDNA from all RNA. Following uracil-DNA glycosylase treatment, all cDNA underwent a first 18-cycle PCR with the universal primers M1SS and BC2_uni_R. The study's processing was this. For normalization, 1 million high-quality reads were randomly selected from each sample, with every read carrying a distinct molecular identifier. Reads sharing molecular identifiers were discarded rather than binned into consensus sequences. CDR3 identification, clonotype clustering and error correction used MiTCR with a Q25 quality threshold and the strictest error-elimination algorithm. A nonparametric unseen species model using Euler transformation provided a lower-bound estimate of total TCR beta diversity. TCRdb passed the public sequencing reads through fastp at Q25 and MiXCR, retaining productive beta sequences. Rows are combined by CDR3 protein, so each entry shows the most common genes and DNA. The V and J calls come from TCRdb's annotation, not from the publication. The sample contains over 700,000 distinct CDR3 sequences, approximately 53% of them found a single time. Roughly 37% of the sample is taken by the ten largest.

About this clonotype itself: No cognate antigen has been identified for it. There are no base qualities to consult, and no much larger clone falls within one base.

General study outcomes and caveats: Compared with the aged group, more naive CD4+ T cells, fewer expanded clones and increased TCR diversity were shown by the long-lived group, suggesting age selection. As age increased, observed TCR beta diversity per million T cells dropped in a roughly linear way, and a significant reduction was already evident by age roughly 40. Observed TCR beta diversity correlated strongly with the percentage of naive T cells measured by flow cytometry. Because donor CMV infection status was unknown, age-related changes in expanded clonotypes were potentially confounded. Estimates of total diversity based on one million sequenced T cells were regarded as lower bounds and as underestimates. Because profiling used bulk unsorted PBMCs, naive and antigen-experienced compartments could not be compared conclusively.

Donors were a few dozen systemically healthy Caucasian individuals from Russia aged roughly 6 to 90 years. Each donor gave approximately 9.4 milliliters of peripheral blood, drawn into EDTA-treated Vacutainer tubes. Ficoll-Paque density-gradient centrifugation was used to isolate PBMCs, with at least 6.5 million obtained per sample. Trizol reagent was used to extract total RNA from the PBMCs, yielding at least 6 micrograms per sample. For every donor, flow cytometry on a PBMC aliquot measured the percentage of naive CD45RAhigh/CD27high T cells. The sequencing input was blood. Rearrangement joined TRBV5-1 to TRBJ2-1; 11 bases in the middle match TRBD1. This receptor was obtained from an elderly man in good health. The CDR3 has the sequence CASSLGQGGNNEQFF. The sequence in DNA is TGCGCCAGCAGCCTGGGACAGGGGGGGAACAATGAGCAGTTCTTC.